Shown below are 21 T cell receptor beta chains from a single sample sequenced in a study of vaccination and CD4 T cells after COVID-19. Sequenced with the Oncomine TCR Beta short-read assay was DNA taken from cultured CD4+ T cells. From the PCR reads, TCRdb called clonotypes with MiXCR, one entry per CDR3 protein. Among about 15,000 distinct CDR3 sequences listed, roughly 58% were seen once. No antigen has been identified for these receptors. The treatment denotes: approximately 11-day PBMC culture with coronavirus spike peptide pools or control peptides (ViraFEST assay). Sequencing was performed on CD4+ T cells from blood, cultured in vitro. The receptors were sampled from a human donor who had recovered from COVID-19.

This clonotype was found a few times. In DNA, the CDR3 is TGTGCCAGCAGAAGTTTGGAACAGGGGGCGAGTGGCTACACCTTC. This gives the protein CASRSLEQGASGYTF. The rearrangement links TRBV6-1 to TRBJ1-2, with 9 bases identical to TRBD1. Germline V CDR1 and CDR2: MNHNS, SASEGT. The V gene end was trimmed by 6 bases and the J gene end by 7 bases; junction bases not matched to a gene: 12. This CDR3 is built from 15 residues.

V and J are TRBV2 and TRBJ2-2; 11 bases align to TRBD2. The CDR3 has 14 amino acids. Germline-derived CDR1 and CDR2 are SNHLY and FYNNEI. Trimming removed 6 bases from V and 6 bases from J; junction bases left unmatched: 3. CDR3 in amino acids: CASRGTSGSGELFF. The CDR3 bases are TGTGCCAGCAGAGGGACTAGCGGATCCGGGGAGCTGTTTTTT.

The CDR3 region has the DNA TGCGCCAGCAGTGACCCGGGACCCTACAATGAGCAGTTCTTC. It yields the protein CASSDPGPYNEQFF. The rearrangement joins TRBV10-1 to TRBJ2-1, with D possibly called TRBD1 or TRBD2 (5 bases each). The CDR3 spans 14 residues. Trimming removed 3 bases from V and 2 bases from J, with 8 bases in between. Germline values: CDR1 WNHNN, CDR2 SYGVQD (reference sequence).

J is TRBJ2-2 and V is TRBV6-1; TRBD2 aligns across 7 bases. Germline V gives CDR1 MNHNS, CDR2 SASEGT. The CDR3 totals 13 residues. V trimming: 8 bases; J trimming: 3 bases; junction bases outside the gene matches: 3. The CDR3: CASARGDTGELFF. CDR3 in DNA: TGTGCCAGCGCACGGGGGGACACCGGGGAGCTGTTTTTT.

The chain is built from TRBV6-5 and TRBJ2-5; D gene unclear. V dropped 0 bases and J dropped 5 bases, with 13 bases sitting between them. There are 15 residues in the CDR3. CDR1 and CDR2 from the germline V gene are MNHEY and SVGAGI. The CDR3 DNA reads TGTGCCAGCAGTTACTCCCCGGACCGGGTGGAGACCCAGTACTTC. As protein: CASSYSPDRVETQYF.

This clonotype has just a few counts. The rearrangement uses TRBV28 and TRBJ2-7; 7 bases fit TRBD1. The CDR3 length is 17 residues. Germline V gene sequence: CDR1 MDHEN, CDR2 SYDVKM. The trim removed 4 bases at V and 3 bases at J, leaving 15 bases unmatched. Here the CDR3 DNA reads TGTGCCAGCAGTTCACACCCGGGACAGACTTCGATCTACGAGCAGTACTTC. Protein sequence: CASSSHPGQTSIYEQYF.

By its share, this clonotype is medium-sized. In nucleotides, the CDR3 is TGTGCCAGCAGCATCAGGGGGAATCAGCCCCAGCATTTT. Translating it yields CASSIRGNQPQHF. The chain combines TRBV7-2 with TRBJ1-5; 7 bases match TRBD1. The germline V gene has CDR1 SGHTA and CDR2 FQGNSA. The CDR3 contains 13 residues. V lost 5 bases, J lost 4 bases, and 2 bases stayed unmatched.

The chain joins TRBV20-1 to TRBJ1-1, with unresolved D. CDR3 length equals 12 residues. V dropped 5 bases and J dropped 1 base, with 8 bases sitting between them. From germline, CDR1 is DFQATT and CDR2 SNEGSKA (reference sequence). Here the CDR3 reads CSAGQANTEAFF. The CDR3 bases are TGCAGTGCTGGGCAGGCGAACACTGAAGCTTTCTTT.

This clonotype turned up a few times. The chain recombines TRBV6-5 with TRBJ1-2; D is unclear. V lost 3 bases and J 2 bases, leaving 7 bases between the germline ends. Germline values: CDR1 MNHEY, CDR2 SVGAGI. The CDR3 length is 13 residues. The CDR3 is CASSYRSNYGYTF. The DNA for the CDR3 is TGTGCCAGCAGTTATCGGTCGAACTATGGCTACACCTTC.

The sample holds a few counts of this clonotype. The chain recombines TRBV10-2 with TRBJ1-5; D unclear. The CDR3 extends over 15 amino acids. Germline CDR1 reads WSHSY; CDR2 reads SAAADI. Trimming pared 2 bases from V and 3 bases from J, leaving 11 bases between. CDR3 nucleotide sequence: TGCGCCAGCAGTGAGACGCGGCAGCTCAATCAGCCCCAGCATTTT. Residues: CASSETRQLNQPQHF.

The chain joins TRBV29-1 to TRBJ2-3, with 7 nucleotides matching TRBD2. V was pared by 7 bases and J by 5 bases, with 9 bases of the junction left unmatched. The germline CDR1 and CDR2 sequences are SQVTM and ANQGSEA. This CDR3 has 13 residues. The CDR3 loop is CSGRSGPRDTQYF. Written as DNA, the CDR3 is TGCAGCGGTCGTAGCGGGCCCAGAGATACGCAGTATTTT.

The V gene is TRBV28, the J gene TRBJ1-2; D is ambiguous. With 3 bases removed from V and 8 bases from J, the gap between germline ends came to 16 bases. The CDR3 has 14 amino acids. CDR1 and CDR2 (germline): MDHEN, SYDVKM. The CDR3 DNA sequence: TGTGCCAGCAGTTTCCCCGACGCGGTACTGGGCTACACCTTC. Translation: CASSFPDAVLGYTF.

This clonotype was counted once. As DNA, the CDR3 is TGTGCCAGTAACTCGCCCGGGTTCGAGACCCAGTACTTC. Translated, it gives CASNSPGFETQYF. The chain employs TRBV19 and TRBJ2-5; no clear D gene. The CDR3 contains 13 residues. With 7 bases removed from V and 5 bases from J, the gap between germline ends came to 14 bases. CDR1 and CDR2 from the germline V gene are LNHDA and SQIVND (reference sequence).

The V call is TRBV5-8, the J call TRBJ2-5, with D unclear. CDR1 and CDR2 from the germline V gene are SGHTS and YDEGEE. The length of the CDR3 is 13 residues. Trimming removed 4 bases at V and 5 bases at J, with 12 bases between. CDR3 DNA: TGTGCCAGCAGCCCTCAAGTTGGGGAGACCCAGTACTTC. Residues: CASSPQVGETQYF.

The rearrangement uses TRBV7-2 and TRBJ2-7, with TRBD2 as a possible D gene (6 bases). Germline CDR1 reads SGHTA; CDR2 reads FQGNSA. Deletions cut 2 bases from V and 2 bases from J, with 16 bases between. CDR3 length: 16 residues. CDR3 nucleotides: TGTGCCAGCAGCTTAAAAGCGGGCCGGGCTACCTACGAGCAGTACTTC. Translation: CASSLKAGRATYEQYF.

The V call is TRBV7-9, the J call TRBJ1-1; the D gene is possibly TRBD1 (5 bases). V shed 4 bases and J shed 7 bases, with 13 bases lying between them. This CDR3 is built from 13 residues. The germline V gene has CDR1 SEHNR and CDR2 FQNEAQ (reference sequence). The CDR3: CASSSSTGGEAFF. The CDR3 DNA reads TGTGCCAGCAGCTCAAGCACAGGAGGTGAAGCTTTCTTT.

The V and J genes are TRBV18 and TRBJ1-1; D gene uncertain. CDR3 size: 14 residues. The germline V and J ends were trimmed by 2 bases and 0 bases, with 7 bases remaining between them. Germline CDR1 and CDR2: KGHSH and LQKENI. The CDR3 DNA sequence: TGTGCCAGCTCACCAGGGTTTATGAACACTGAAGCTTTCTTT. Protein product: CASSPGFMNTEAFF.

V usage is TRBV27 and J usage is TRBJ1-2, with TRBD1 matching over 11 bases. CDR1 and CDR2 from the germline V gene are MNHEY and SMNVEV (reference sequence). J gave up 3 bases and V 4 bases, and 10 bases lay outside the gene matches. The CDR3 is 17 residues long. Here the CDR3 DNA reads TGTGCCAGCAGTTCGGACAGGGGGCGCTTGAGCGACTATGGCTACACCTTC. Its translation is CASSSDRGRLSDYGYTF.

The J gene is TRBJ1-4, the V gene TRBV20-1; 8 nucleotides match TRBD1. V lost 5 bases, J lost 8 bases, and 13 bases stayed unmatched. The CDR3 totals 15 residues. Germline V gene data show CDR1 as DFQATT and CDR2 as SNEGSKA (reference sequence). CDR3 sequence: CSAPMKQGGFEKLFF. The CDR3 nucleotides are TGCAGTGCTCCTATGAAACAGGGGGGGTTCGAAAAACTGTTTTTT.

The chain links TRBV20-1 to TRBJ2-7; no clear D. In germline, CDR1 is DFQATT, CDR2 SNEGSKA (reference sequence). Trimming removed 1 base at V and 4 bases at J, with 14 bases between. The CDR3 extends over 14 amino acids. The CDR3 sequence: CSARGNWGWYEQYF. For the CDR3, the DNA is TGCAGTGCTAGAGGGAATTGGGGATGGTACGAGCAGTACTTC.

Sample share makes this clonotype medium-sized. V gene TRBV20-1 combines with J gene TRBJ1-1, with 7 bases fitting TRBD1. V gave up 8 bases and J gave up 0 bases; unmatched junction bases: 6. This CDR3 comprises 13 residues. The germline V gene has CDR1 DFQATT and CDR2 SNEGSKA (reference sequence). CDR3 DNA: TGCAGTCAATCAGGGGGAGTGAACACTGAAGCTTTCTTT. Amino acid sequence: CSQSGGVNTEAFF.